The table lists the clone carrying this TCR beta chain with a few counts. For the second PCR, which ran for about 6 to 12 cycles, a sample-barcoded 5' primer and a J-beta primer mix were used. MiXCR, applied by TCRdb to the 5' RACE reads, yields one record per CDR3 protein. The sample has 630,000 or so distinct CDR3 sequences; roughly 32% are singletons. This entry comes from a study of blood T cells in healthy people across ages. V trimming: 2 bases; J trimming: 2 bases; junction bases outside the gene matches: 12. The CDR3 totals 19 residues. In germline, CDR1 is LGHNA, CDR2 YNFKEQ. The rearrangement links TRBV4-2 to TRBJ2-2; 9 bases fit TRBD2. The clonotype comes from a woman older than 75 in good health. Sequences were obtained from blood. The CDR3 nucleotides are TGTGCCAGCAGCCAACTAGCGGGGCACGCCCGATTAAACACCGGGGAGCTGTTTTTT. Protein sequence: CASSQLAGHARLNTGELFF.